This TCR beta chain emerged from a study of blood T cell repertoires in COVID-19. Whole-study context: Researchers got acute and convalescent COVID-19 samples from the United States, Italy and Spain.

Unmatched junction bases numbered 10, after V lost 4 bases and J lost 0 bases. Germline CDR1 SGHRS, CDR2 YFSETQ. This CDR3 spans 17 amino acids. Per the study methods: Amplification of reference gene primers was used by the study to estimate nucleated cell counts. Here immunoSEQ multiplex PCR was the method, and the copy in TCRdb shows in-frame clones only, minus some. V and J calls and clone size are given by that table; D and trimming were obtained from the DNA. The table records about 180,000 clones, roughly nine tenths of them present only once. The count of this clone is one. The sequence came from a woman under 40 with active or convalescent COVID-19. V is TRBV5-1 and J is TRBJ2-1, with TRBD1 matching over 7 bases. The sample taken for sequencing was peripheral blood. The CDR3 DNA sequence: TGCGCCAGCAGCCCCCTACAGGGGCTGAACTCCTACAATGAGCAGTTCTTC. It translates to CASSPLQGLNSYNEQFF.